This T cell receptor beta chain comes out of a study of shared clonotypes between healthy human individuals. Regarding the study as a whole: Generation probabilities were higher for clonotypes shared across all four sorted-subset donors than for unshared ones.

The CDR3 loop spans 17 amino acids. Germline assignment: CDR1 LNHDA and CDR2 SQIVND (reference sequence). Trimming cost V 0 bases and J 3 bases; bases outside gene matches: 5. Worth noting for this clone: What it binds is not known.

The table came from immunoSEQ multiplex PCR; TCRdb's copy has only in-frame clones and leaves some out. Found here are approximately 840,000 clones, 90% to 97% of them singletons; the top ten hold approximately 0.2%. Terminally differentiated effector memory CD45RA+ cells were left out of the naive CD8 fraction, which was CD45RO-negative and positively selected for CCR7. This receptor was obtained from a man between 25 and 39 years old in good health. The material sequenced was naive CD8+ T cells sorted from blood. The chain recombines TRBV19 with TRBJ2-3, with 11 bases that match TRBD2. The CDR3 DNA sequence: TGTGCCAGTAGTATAGAACTAGCGGGAGTTGAGACAGATACGCAGTATTTT. The encoded protein is CASSIELAGVETDTQYF.